The clone carrying this TCR beta chain occurred a few times. What it binds is unknown. These data come from a study of regulatory T cells in long-lasting Graves disease. Study conclusions and caveats: Persistent disease preferred TRBV28, TRBJ1-2 and TRBJ2-5; new disease, TRBV20-1 and TRBJ2-1.

Regarding time point: persistent/refractory GD, antithyroid drugs over 5 years with positive TRAb. PBMCs were the source of the RNA used for TCR sequencing. Investigators prepared the TCR beta libraries by applying iRepertoire HTBI primers and Arm-PCR of CDR3 regions. TCRdb re-called the multiplex PCR reads with MiXCR, one entry per CDR3 protein. The sample has around 510,000 distinct CDR3 sequences, around 21% seen once; the top ten hold less than 9%. The V and J ends lost 0 bases and 10 bases, in that order; junction bases with no gene match: 4. CDR1 is SGHDN and CDR2 is FVKESK in the germline V gene. CDR3 size: 13 residues.

The chain uses TRBV14 and TRBJ1-2; TRBD1 agrees at 8 bases. The source is a female donor with Graves disease. Sample: peripheral blood mononuclear cells (PBMCs), taken when the disease was refractory, from a patient treated with antithyroid drugs. The CDR3 DNA follows: TGTGCCAGCAGCCAAGACCCGACAGGGGACTACACCTTC. Translation: CASSQDPTGDYTF.